Following are 27 T cell receptor beta chains from one sample sequenced in a study of blood T cell repertoires in COVID-19. Using immunoSEQ multiplex PCR, the repertoire was profiled, and TCRdb retains in-frame clones only, with some absent. Seen here are a few hundred thousand clones, about 91% observed once, and the top ten hold over 1%. The sequencing input was PBMCs or T cells enriched from blood (not recorded which). The receptor set was obtained from a woman in her 40s with acute COVID-19.

The V and J genes are TRBV28 and TRBJ1-6; no clear D gene. The germline V gene has CDR1 MDHEN and CDR2 SYDVKM. The CDR3 spans 15 residues. Trimming shortened V by 5 bases and J by 14 bases, and 22 bases separated the two germline ends. CDR3 loop: CASSPRDTELSTLHF. CDR3 coding DNA: TGTGCCAGCAGTCCTCGTGATACCGAGCTGAGCACCCTCCACTTT.

CDR3 sequence reads: CASGQGYSYNEQFF. The CDR3 region has the DNA TGCGCCAGCGGACAGGGTTATTCCTACAATGAGCAGTTCTTC. The chain uses TRBV23-1 and TRBJ2-1; 8 positions match TRBD1. TRBV23-1 is classed as an ORF, of uncertain function. This CDR3 has 14 amino acids. The J segment lost 1 base and the V segment lost 8 bases, leaving 4 bases of the junction unmatched.

The genes are TRBV7-9 and TRBJ2-7; 8 bases map to TRBD1. The germline V gene encodes CDR1 SEHNR and CDR2 FQNEAQ (reference sequence). CDR3 length equals 15 residues. V shed 5 bases, J shed 1 base, and the junction held 7 bases outside the gene matches. The CDR3 bases are TGTGCCAGCAGCAACCGGGACAGGTCGTCCTACGAGCAGTACTTC. Its translation: CASSNRDRSSYEQYF.

The CDR3 nucleotides read TGTGCCTCTACTGGGGCGGGACTTCACAGCTCCTACAATGAGCAGTTCTTC. This sequence encodes CASTGAGLHSSYNEQFF. The chain has TRBV27 and TRBJ2-1; possible D gene TRBD2, 6 bases. CDR1 and CDR2 (germline): MNHEY, SMNVEV (reference sequence). The CDR3 consists of 17 residues. The germline V and J ends were trimmed by 11 bases and 0 bases, with 23 bases remaining between them.

This clone was seen just once. V is TRBV7-2 and J is TRBJ1-4; no firm D call. The CDR3 spans 14 residues. CDR1 SGHTA and CDR2 FQGNSA come from the germline V gene. V lost 5 bases, J lost 0 bases, and 7 bases lay in between. CDR3 in DNA: TGTGCCAGCAGCCCCCAGGCAACTAATGAAAAACTGTTTTTT. Protein product: CASSPQATNEKLFF.

J is TRBJ1-2 and V is TRBV7-2; 9 bases are a match to TRBD1. Germline CDR1 is SGHTA and CDR2 is FQGNSA. The CDR3 length is 15 residues. Losses at the gene ends were 6 bases for V and 0 bases for J; bases not matched to a gene: 5. The CDR3 is CASSSGTGTNYGYTF. Here the CDR3 DNA reads TGTGCCAGCAGTTCCGGGACAGGGACTAACTATGGCTACACCTTC.

The V call is TRBV21-1, the J call TRBJ1-5. TRBV21-1 corresponds to a pseudogene. The CDR3 is made up of 20 amino acids. CDR3 region: CASSKGSWGGTLDSNQPQHF. CDR3 bases: TGTGCCAGCAGCAAGGGAAGCTGGGGAGGGACACTAGATAGCAATCAGCCCCAGCATTTT.

The chain employs TRBV10-2 and TRBJ2-1; 9 bases map to TRBD2. The CDR3 has 13 amino acids. Germline-derived CDR1 and CDR2 are WSHSY and SAAADI. Trimming cost V 3 bases and J 11 bases; bases outside gene matches: 5. The CDR3 DNA reads TGCGCCAGCAGTGATCGGCTAGCGGGGAAGCAGTTCTTC. This codes for CASSDRLAGKQFF.

The chain carries TRBV4-1 and TRBJ2-5, with 9 positions matching TRBD1. CDR3 length: 16 residues. Germline values: CDR1 MGHRA, CDR2 YSYEKL. V shed 3 bases and J 5 bases; nucleotides not matched to a gene: 10. The CDR3 is CASSQSPGQGAETQYF. The CDR3, as DNA: TGCGCCAGCAGCCAGTCACCGGGACAGGGAGCGGAGACCCAGTACTTC.

J is TRBJ1-2 and V is TRBV10-3, with D perhaps TRBD1 (6 bases). V lost 4 bases and J 1 base, leaving 7 bases between the germline ends. Germline V gives CDR1 ENHRY, CDR2 SYGVKD. The length of the CDR3 is 13 residues. This CDR3 reads CAISGQDNYGYTF. CDR3 nucleotide sequence: TGTGCCATCAGTGGACAGGATAACTATGGCTACACCTTC.

This rearrangement joins TRBV23-1 to TRBJ2-7; D is unclear. TRBV23-1 is an ORF for which the function is uncertain. The CDR3 is 14 amino acids. Between the trimmed V and J ends, which lost 4 bases and 2 bases, there was a span of 12 bases. DNA for the CDR3: TGCGCCAGCAGTCTCACGTCGCCTACCTACGAGCAGTACTTC. It codes for CASSLTSPTYEQYF.

The chain employs TRBV9 and TRBJ1-2; D is ambiguous. The CDR3 contains 14 residues. CDR1 is SGDLS, CDR2 YYNGEE, per germline. V was cut by 4 bases and J by 6 bases, with 16 bases left in between. The CDR3 DNA reads TGTGCCAGCAGCACCCCCGGGAGAAGGGATGGCTACACCTTC. Amino acids: CASSTPGRRDGYTF.

J is TRBJ1-2 and V is TRBV27; D possibly corresponds to TRBD1 (6 bases). CDR1 MNHEY and CDR2 SMNVEV come from the germline V gene (reference sequence). The CDR3 is 16 residues long. V dropped 5 bases and J dropped 4 bases, with 20 bases sitting between them. CDR3 sequence (DNA): TGTGCCAGCAGTATGATCTGGGGGCGCCTTCGCTATGGCTACACCTTC. Its protein is CASSMIWGRLRYGYTF.

This chain links TRBV19 with TRBJ2-3; 7 bases line up with TRBD1. Trimming cost V 8 bases and J 4 bases; bases outside gene matches: 6. The germline gives CDR1 LNHDA, CDR2 SQIVND (reference sequence). This CDR3 is built from 13 residues. The CDR3: CASGYRGADTQYF. DNA for the CDR3: TGTGCCAGTGGTTACAGGGGTGCAGATACGCAGTATTTT.

The chain employs TRBV18 and TRBJ1-4, with no clear D. Deletions cut 3 bases from V and 3 bases from J, with 11 bases between. This CDR3 contains 15 residues. Germline V gene sequence: CDR1 KGHSH, CDR2 LQKENI. CDR3 residues: CASSPRPAANEKLFF. Written as DNA, the CDR3 is TGTGCCAGCTCACCGAGGCCGGCTGCTAATGAAAAACTGTTTTTT.

V is TRBV7-2 and J is TRBJ2-3; TRBD1 aligns across 7 bases. V gave up 4 bases and J gave up 2 bases; unmatched junction bases: 6. CDR1 SGHTA and CDR2 FQGNSA come from the germline V gene. The CDR3 length is 15 residues. The CDR3 DNA sequence: TGTGCCAGCAGCTCACAGGGGCAACACACAGATACGCAGTATTTT. Protein sequence: CASSSQGQHTDTQYF.

V usage is TRBV27 and J usage is TRBJ1-4; no clear D. The V end lost 5 bases, the J end lost 4 bases, and 17 bases lay between the germline ends. The germline V gene encodes CDR1 MNHEY and CDR2 SMNVEV (reference sequence). The CDR3 runs to 16 residues. CDR3 nucleotides: TGTGCCAGCAGTCCGCGTCGGAGGTTTCGTAATGAAAAACTGTTTTTT. It encodes CASSPRRRFRNEKLFF.

This clone was found once. The V and J genes are TRBV18 and TRBJ1-1; D gene ambiguous. The CDR3 runs to 14 residues. Germline loops: CDR1 KGHSH, CDR2 LQKENI. Trimming removed 3 bases at V and 10 bases at J, with 18 bases between. The CDR3 DNA is TGTGCCAGCTCACCCCCGGGAAACTGGTTTTTAGCTTTCTTT. Amino acids: CASSPPGNWFLAFF.

The chain links TRBV9 to TRBJ2-7; 8 bases match TRBD2. V lost 0 bases to trimming and J lost 0 bases; unmatched junction nucleotides: 11. Germline V gene lookup returns CDR1 SGDLS and CDR2 YYNGEE. The CDR3 length is 18 residues. The CDR3 spells CASSVAGSGNPTSYEQYF. Here the CDR3 DNA reads TGTGCCAGCAGCGTAGCGGGTAGCGGGAACCCCACCTCCTACGAGCAGTACTTC.

This clone came up once. The chain combines TRBV2 with TRBJ1-3, with 9 bases lining up with TRBD1. The CDR3 covers 15 residues. The V segment lost 10 bases and the J segment 4 bases; nucleotides outside the gene matches: 11. The V gene's germline CDR1 is SNHLY and CDR2 FYNNEI. The CDR3 is CATPGTGLGGNTIYF. The CDR3 DNA reads as TGTGCCACACCCGGGACAGGGCTCGGCGGAAACACCATATATTTT.

The chain recombines TRBV5-4 with TRBJ1-3; perhaps TRBD1 as D (6 bases). Trimming left V 6 bases short and J 4 bases short, with 14 bases between. The CDR3 totals 14 residues. Germline V gene sequence: CDR1 SGHNT, CDR2 YYREEE (reference sequence). CDR3 amino acids: CASTQGDRGNTIYF. The CDR3 nucleotides read TGTGCCAGCACGCAAGGAGACAGGGGAAACACCATATATTTT.

The chain recombines TRBV10-3 with TRBJ1-2, with no clear D. Germline V gene data show CDR1 as ENHRY and CDR2 as SYGVKD. Trimming shortened V by 11 bases and J by 6 bases, and 19 bases separated the two germline ends. The CDR3 spans 13 residues. CDR3 nucleotides: TGTGCCTCTACAAGAGGGTGGAGAAATGGCTACACCTTC. The encoded protein is CASTRGWRNGYTF.

The V and J genes are TRBV5-6 and TRBJ2-5; 10 bases map to TRBD2. The CDR3 spans 15 residues. The J segment lost 5 bases and the V segment lost 0 bases, leaving 4 bases of the junction unmatched. The V gene's germline CDR1 is SGHDT and CDR2 YYEEEE. The CDR3 region is CASSLGLAGGETQYF. The CDR3 bases are TGTGCCAGCAGCTTGGGACTAGCGGGTGGGGAGACCCAGTACTTC.

The rearrangement links TRBV9 to TRBJ1-5; D remains ambiguous. CDR1 is SGDLS and CDR2 is YYNGEE in the germline V gene. V was clipped by 4 bases and J by 5 bases, with 16 bases between them. This CDR3 has 15 amino acids. For the CDR3, the DNA is TGTGCCAGCAGCCCGGGGAGCGGTTTGGATCAGCCCCAGCATTTT. This translates into CASSPGSGLDQPQHF.

The chain links TRBV10-3 to TRBJ1-1; 8 bases are shared with TRBD1. The V and J ends lost 2 bases and 10 bases, in that order; junction bases with no gene match: 18. Germline V gives CDR1 ENHRY, CDR2 SYGVKD. CDR3 length: 17 residues. CDR3: CAISERAGGDSVSSAFF. As DNA, the CDR3 is TGTGCCATCAGTGAGAGGGCAGGGGGCGATTCCGTCTCGTCAGCTTTCTTT.

In this sample, this clone turned up once. This rearrangement joins TRBV15 to TRBJ1-5; 8 bases fit TRBD1. V lost 3 bases, J lost 4 bases, and 5 bases stayed unmatched. The germline V gene has CDR1 LNHNV and CDR2 YYDKDF (reference sequence). This CDR3 region has 15 residues. The CDR3 region is CATSRTGVGNQPQHF. CDR3 DNA sequence: TGTGCCACCAGCAGGACAGGGGTGGGGAATCAGCCCCAGCATTTT.

V and J are TRBV19 and TRBJ2-1; D perhaps matches TRBD2 (6 bases). Trimming took off 0 bases at V and 6 bases at J, with 9 bases between the two ends. Germline CDR1 and CDR2: LNHDA and SQIVND (reference sequence). The CDR3 length is 14 residues. CDR3 residues: CASSIDPGSNEQFF. The CDR3, as DNA: TGTGCCAGTAGTATAGATCCCGGGAGCAATGAGCAGTTCTTC.